Listed below are T cell receptor beta chains from one sample, sequenced in a study of technical replicates of blood from a handful of donors. The protocol was immunoSEQ multiplex PCR, while the TCRdb copy is restricted to in-frame clones and leaves out a portion. The table shows around 50,000 clones, with around 95% occurring only once. The sample taken for sequencing was T cells isolated from PBMCs. Source of these receptors: a human donor in good health. Both conserved end residues are part of each CDR3. Each record gives: J gene, V gene, CDR3 protein.

TRBJ2-1	TRBV9	CASSVEQRVYNEQFF
TRBJ2-2	TRBV29-1	CSVDRANTGELFF
TRBJ2-7	TRBV29-1	CSVAGGSLSREQYF
TRBJ2-5	TRBV7-9	CASRRGGSIQETQYF
TRBJ2-7	TRBV5-1	CASSLTTSGINEQYF
TRBJ1-1	TRBV5-1	CASSSLSVMNTEAFF
TRBJ1-2	TRBV6-5	CASSFNRLNYGYTF
TRBJ2-3	TRBV10-2	CASSDGTSRLHTQYF
TRBJ1-3	TRBV11-2	CASSLRGSSGNTIYF
TRBJ2-1	TRBV7-9	CASWRPESGRNRNEQFF
TRBJ2-3	TRBV7-9	CASQTYTDTQYF
TRBJ2-7	TRBV9	CASSADTYSYEQYF
TRBJ2-5	TRBV10-3	CAISKSGGAQETQYF
TRBJ1-6	TRBV6-5	CASSYGEYYDNSPLHF
TRBJ1-1	TRBV18	CASSPQQGGSTEAFF
TRBJ2-7	TRBV5-6	CASSLNRNYEQYF
TRBJ2-3	TRBV6-5	CASLGDRSTDTQYF
TRBJ1-1	TRBV18	CASSPRTGGSNTEAFF
TRBJ2-3	TRBV5-1	CASSQTQGDSTDTQYF
TRBJ2-1	TRBV29-1	CSLPTGGMASYNEQFF
TRBJ2-2	TRBV7-9	CASSAGTTNTGELFF
TRBJ2-1	TRBV10-3	CAISESGLAGGNEQFF
TRBJ2-3	TRBV5-1	CASSLEGTGGTDTQYF
TRBJ1-6	TRBV5-1	CASSPRTDNNSPLHF
TRBJ2-1	TRBV6-5	CASSSLAGDYNEQFF
TRBJ1-1	TRBV5-4	CASTTGMNTEAFF
TRBJ2-2	TRBV9	CASSDGGPRFGELFF
TRBJ1-4	TRBV5-1	CASSLYGGPDEKLFF
TRBJ2-7	TRBV9	CASSYTGTAFCRSYEQYF
TRBJ1-6	TRBV5-4	CASSFESSYNSPLHF
TRBJ2-5	TRBV6-5	CASSPEPQGLETQYF
TRBJ1-1	TRBV7-9	CASSPETGGGEAFF
TRBJ2-7	TRBV9	CASSVGQAVDEQYF
TRBJ1-4	TRBV29-1	CSVWGGGGEKLFF
TRBJ2-3	TRBV5-1	CASSVGGLYTDTQYF
TRBJ2-2	TRBV5-1	CASSLDAGAGGELFF
TRBJ2-3	TRBV5-4	CASRLSSALHKATDTQYF
TRBJ2-2	TRBV13	CASSPPAWGDGELFF
TRBJ1-1	TRBV6-5	CASSSRGVSTEAFF
TRBJ2-3	TRBV5-4	CASSLLAGGSTDTQYF
TRBJ2-7	TRBV5-1	CASSFRSAGQADEQYF
TRBJ2-2	TRBV28	CASRRGGTGELFF
TRBJ2-1	TRBV7-9	CASSLGGVGFGFF
TRBJ2-2	TRBV15	CATSRGPPGQPTGELFF
TRBJ2-1	TRBV6-5	CASSYGGRVNEQFF
TRBJ1-1	TRBV5-6	CASSLNRGTSEAFF
TRBJ1-1	TRBV5-4	CASSTGGTNTEAFF
TRBJ1-2	TRBV15	CATREQGINNYGYTF